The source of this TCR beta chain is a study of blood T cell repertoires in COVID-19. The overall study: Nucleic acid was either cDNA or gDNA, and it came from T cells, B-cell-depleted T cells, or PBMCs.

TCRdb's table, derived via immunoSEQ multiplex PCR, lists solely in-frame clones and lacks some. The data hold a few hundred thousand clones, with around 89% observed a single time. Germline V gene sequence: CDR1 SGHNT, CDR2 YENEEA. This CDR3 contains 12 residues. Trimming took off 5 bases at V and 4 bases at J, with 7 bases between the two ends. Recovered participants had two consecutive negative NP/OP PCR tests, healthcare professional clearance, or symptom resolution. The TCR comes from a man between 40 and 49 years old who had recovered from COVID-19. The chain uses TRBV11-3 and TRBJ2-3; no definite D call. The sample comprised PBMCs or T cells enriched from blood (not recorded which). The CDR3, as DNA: TGTGCCAGCAGCCACTATCCAGATACGCAGTATTTT. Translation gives CASSHYPDTQYF.